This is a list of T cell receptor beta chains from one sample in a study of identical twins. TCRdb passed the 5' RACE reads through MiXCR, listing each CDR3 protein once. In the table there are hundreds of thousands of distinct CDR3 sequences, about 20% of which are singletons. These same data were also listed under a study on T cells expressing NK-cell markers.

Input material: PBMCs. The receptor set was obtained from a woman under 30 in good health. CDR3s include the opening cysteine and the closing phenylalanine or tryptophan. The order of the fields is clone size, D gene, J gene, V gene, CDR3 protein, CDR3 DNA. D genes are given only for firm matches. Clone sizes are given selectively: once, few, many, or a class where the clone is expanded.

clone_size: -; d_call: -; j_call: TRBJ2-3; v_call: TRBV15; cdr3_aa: CATSRDGLAGTDTQYF; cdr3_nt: TGTGCCACCAGCAGAGATGGACTTGCGGGCACAGATACGCAGTATTTT
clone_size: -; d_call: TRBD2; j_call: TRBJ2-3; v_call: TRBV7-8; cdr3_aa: CASSLAGVSRDTQYF; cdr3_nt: TGTGCCAGCAGCTTGGCGGGAGTATCAAGGGATACGCAGTATTTT
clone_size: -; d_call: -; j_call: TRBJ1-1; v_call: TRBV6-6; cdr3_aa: CASSYSTEPEAFF; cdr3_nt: TGTGCCAGCAGTTACTCTACGGAGCCTGAAGCTTTCTTT
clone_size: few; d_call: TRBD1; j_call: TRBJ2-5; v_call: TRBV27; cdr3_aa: CASSLLGTGGETQYF; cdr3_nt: TGTGCCAGCAGTTTATTAGGGACAGGGGGAGAGACCCAGTACTTC
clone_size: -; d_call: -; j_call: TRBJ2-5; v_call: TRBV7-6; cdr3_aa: CASSQYLLGETQYF; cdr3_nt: TGTGCCAGCAGCCAGTATCTCTTAGGGGAGACCCAGTACTTC
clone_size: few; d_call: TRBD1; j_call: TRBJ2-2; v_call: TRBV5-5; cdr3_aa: CASSNRGPGELFF; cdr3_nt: TGTGCCAGCAGCAACAGGGGTCCCGGGGAGCTGTTTTTT
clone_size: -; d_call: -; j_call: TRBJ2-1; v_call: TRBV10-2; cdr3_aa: CASESPSNEQFF; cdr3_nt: TGCGCCAGCGAGTCCCCCAGCAATGAGCAGTTCTTC
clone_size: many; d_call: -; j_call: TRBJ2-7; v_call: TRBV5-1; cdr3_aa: CASSSGGSSYEQYF; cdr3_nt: TGCGCCAGCAGCTCCGGGGGCAGCTCCTACGAGCAGTACTTC
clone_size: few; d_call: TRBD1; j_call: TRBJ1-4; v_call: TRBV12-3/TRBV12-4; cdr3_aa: CASSRDSDEKLFF; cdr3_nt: TGTGCCAGCAGTCGGGACAGCGACGAAAAACTGTTTTTT
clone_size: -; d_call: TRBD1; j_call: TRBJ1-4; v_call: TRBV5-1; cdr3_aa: CASSMGQSQKLFF; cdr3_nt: TGCGCCAGCAGCATGGGACAGTCTCAAAAACTGTTTTTT